This T cell receptor beta chain was captured by sequencing in a study of identical twins. The study's findings and limits: The study found weaker excess twin sharing in beta out-of-frame sequences. Compared with models, monozygotic twins showed more out-of-frame TCR alpha sharing.

This clonotype turned up a few times. Antigen unknown. The CDR3 is 16 amino acids. The V end was cut by 1 base, the J end by 0 bases, with 10 bases between. Germline V gives CDR1 SGHVS, CDR2 FNYEAQ. Each CDR3 protein gets one entry after TCRdb re-called the 5' RACE reads with MiXCR. The table lists just under 550,000 distinct CDR3 sequences, roughly 15% of them singletons, with 0.35% to 0.45% in the top ten. These data were also reused for a study on yellow fever vaccine responses in identical twins.

This sequence joins TRBV7-6 and TRBJ1-3, with D maybe TRBD1 (5 bases). The specimen sequenced was CD4+ T cells sorted from blood. This TCR was recovered from a woman younger than 35 in good health. DNA for the CDR3: TGTGCCAGCAGCTTAGTTTCGGGGACCTCTGGAAACACCATATATTTT. Translating it yields CASSLVSGTSGNTIYF.